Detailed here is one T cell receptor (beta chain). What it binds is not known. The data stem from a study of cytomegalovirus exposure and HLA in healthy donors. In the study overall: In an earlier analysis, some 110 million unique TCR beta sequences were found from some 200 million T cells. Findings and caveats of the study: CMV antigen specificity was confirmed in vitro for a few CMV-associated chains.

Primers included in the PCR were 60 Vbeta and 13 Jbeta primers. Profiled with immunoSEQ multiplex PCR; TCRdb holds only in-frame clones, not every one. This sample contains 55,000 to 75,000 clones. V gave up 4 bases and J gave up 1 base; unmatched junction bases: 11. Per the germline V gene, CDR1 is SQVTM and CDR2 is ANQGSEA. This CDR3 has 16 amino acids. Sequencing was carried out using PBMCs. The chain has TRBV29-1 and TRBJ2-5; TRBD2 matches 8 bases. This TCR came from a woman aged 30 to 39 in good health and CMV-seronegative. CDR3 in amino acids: CSVGGVGGGFQETQYF. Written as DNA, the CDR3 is TGCAGCGTTGGAGGGGTAGGCGGGGGGTTCCAAGAGACCCAGTACTTC.